This T cell receptor (beta chain) is from a study of T cells in tumors after PD-1 blockade. Study-level information: Some patients also took daily vismodegib 150 mg during anti-PD-1 treatment.

Study-wide points: Around 37% of tumor TCR clonotypes were also found in blood. Only pre- versus post-treatment comparisons showed clonal replacement.

On this clone itself: Its cognate antigen is unknown.

The protocol was immunoSEQ multiplex PCR, while the TCRdb copy is restricted to in-frame clones and leaves out a portion. The sample has more than 12,000 clones, about 66% seen once; the top ten hold under 35%. Post-treatment squamous cell carcinoma samples were taken on average 31 days after treatment start. The J segment lost 9 bases and the V segment lost 5 bases, leaving 13 bases of the junction unmatched. The V gene's germline CDR1 is PRHDT and CDR2 FYEKMQ (reference sequence). The CDR3 has 15 amino acids. Specimen: tumor tissue, collected after anti-PD-1 treatment. This sequence was found in a human donor with cutaneous squamous cell carcinoma. V usage is TRBV13 and J usage is TRBJ2-1, with 7 bases identical to TRBD1. The CDR3 region has the DNA TGTGCCAGCAGCCGAGCCGGGACAGCTTTGGGTGAGCAGTTCTTC. It yields the protein CASSRAGTALGEQFF.